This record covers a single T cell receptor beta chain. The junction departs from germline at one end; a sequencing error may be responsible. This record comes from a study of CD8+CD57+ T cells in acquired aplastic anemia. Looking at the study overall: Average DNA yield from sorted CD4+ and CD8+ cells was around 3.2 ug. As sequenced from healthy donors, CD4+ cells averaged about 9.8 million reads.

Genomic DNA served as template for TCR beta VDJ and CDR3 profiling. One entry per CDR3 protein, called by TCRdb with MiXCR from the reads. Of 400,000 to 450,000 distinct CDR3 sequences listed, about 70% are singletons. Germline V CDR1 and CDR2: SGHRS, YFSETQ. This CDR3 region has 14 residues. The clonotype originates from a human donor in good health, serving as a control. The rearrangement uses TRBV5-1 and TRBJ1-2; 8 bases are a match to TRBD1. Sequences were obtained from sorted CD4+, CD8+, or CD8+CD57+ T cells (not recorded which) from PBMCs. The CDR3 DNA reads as TGCGCCAGCAGCAATAATCAGGGGGCGCCGGGCTACGCCTTC. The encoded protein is CASSNNQGAPGYAF.